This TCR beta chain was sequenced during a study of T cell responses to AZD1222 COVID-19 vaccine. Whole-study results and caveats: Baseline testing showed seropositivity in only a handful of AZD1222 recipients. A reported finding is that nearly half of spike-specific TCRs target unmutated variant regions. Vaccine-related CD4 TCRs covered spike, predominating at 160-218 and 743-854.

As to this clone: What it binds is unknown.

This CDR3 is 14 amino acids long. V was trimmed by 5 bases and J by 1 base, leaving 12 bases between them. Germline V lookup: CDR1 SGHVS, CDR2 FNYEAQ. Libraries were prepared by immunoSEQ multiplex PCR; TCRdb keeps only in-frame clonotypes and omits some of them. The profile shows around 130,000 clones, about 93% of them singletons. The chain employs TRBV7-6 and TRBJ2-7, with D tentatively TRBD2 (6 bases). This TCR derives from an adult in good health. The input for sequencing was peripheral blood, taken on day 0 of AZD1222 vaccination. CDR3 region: CASSAGTGSYEQYF. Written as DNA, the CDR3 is TGTGCCAGCAGCGCCGGGACTGGTTCCTACGAGCAGTACTTC.